This T cell receptor (beta chain) was sequenced in a study of a mutant IDH1 vaccine in newly diagnosed glioma. Study summary: Receipt of radiotherapy, temozolomide, or both preceded the study, and most received both. Overall study results and limits: Whatever changes occurred in top peripheral T cell clonotypes seemed unrelated to pseudoprogression.

Time point: week 47, end of study. Topical imiquimod accompanied each vaccine dose, which consisted of 300 ug of mutant IDH1 20-mer peptide. The study gave patients eight vaccinations in weeks 1, 3, 5, 7, 11, 15, 19, 23. Here immunoSEQ multiplex PCR was the method, and the copy in TCRdb shows in-frame clones only, minus some. Of 45,000 to 65,000 clones in the sample, about 61% are singletons; the top ten hold about 5%. With regard to this clone: Antigen: not known.

The V and J ends lost 4 bases and 5 bases, in that order; junction bases with no gene match: 11. Germline loops: CDR1 MNHEY, CDR2 SMNVEV (reference sequence). The CDR3 runs 15 residues. The sequence came from a man in his forties with glioma. Some clones in this sample may be carry-over from other donors' samples. The sequences come from peripheral blood mononuclear cells (PBMCs), collected from a glioma patient whose treatment included an IDH1 peptide vaccine. The chain is built from TRBV27 and TRBJ2-7; 7 positions agree with TRBD1. The CDR3, as DNA: TGTGCCAGCAGTTCCGCCGACAGGGCGAAGGACGAGCAGTACTTC. Amino acid sequence: CASSSADRAKDEQYF.